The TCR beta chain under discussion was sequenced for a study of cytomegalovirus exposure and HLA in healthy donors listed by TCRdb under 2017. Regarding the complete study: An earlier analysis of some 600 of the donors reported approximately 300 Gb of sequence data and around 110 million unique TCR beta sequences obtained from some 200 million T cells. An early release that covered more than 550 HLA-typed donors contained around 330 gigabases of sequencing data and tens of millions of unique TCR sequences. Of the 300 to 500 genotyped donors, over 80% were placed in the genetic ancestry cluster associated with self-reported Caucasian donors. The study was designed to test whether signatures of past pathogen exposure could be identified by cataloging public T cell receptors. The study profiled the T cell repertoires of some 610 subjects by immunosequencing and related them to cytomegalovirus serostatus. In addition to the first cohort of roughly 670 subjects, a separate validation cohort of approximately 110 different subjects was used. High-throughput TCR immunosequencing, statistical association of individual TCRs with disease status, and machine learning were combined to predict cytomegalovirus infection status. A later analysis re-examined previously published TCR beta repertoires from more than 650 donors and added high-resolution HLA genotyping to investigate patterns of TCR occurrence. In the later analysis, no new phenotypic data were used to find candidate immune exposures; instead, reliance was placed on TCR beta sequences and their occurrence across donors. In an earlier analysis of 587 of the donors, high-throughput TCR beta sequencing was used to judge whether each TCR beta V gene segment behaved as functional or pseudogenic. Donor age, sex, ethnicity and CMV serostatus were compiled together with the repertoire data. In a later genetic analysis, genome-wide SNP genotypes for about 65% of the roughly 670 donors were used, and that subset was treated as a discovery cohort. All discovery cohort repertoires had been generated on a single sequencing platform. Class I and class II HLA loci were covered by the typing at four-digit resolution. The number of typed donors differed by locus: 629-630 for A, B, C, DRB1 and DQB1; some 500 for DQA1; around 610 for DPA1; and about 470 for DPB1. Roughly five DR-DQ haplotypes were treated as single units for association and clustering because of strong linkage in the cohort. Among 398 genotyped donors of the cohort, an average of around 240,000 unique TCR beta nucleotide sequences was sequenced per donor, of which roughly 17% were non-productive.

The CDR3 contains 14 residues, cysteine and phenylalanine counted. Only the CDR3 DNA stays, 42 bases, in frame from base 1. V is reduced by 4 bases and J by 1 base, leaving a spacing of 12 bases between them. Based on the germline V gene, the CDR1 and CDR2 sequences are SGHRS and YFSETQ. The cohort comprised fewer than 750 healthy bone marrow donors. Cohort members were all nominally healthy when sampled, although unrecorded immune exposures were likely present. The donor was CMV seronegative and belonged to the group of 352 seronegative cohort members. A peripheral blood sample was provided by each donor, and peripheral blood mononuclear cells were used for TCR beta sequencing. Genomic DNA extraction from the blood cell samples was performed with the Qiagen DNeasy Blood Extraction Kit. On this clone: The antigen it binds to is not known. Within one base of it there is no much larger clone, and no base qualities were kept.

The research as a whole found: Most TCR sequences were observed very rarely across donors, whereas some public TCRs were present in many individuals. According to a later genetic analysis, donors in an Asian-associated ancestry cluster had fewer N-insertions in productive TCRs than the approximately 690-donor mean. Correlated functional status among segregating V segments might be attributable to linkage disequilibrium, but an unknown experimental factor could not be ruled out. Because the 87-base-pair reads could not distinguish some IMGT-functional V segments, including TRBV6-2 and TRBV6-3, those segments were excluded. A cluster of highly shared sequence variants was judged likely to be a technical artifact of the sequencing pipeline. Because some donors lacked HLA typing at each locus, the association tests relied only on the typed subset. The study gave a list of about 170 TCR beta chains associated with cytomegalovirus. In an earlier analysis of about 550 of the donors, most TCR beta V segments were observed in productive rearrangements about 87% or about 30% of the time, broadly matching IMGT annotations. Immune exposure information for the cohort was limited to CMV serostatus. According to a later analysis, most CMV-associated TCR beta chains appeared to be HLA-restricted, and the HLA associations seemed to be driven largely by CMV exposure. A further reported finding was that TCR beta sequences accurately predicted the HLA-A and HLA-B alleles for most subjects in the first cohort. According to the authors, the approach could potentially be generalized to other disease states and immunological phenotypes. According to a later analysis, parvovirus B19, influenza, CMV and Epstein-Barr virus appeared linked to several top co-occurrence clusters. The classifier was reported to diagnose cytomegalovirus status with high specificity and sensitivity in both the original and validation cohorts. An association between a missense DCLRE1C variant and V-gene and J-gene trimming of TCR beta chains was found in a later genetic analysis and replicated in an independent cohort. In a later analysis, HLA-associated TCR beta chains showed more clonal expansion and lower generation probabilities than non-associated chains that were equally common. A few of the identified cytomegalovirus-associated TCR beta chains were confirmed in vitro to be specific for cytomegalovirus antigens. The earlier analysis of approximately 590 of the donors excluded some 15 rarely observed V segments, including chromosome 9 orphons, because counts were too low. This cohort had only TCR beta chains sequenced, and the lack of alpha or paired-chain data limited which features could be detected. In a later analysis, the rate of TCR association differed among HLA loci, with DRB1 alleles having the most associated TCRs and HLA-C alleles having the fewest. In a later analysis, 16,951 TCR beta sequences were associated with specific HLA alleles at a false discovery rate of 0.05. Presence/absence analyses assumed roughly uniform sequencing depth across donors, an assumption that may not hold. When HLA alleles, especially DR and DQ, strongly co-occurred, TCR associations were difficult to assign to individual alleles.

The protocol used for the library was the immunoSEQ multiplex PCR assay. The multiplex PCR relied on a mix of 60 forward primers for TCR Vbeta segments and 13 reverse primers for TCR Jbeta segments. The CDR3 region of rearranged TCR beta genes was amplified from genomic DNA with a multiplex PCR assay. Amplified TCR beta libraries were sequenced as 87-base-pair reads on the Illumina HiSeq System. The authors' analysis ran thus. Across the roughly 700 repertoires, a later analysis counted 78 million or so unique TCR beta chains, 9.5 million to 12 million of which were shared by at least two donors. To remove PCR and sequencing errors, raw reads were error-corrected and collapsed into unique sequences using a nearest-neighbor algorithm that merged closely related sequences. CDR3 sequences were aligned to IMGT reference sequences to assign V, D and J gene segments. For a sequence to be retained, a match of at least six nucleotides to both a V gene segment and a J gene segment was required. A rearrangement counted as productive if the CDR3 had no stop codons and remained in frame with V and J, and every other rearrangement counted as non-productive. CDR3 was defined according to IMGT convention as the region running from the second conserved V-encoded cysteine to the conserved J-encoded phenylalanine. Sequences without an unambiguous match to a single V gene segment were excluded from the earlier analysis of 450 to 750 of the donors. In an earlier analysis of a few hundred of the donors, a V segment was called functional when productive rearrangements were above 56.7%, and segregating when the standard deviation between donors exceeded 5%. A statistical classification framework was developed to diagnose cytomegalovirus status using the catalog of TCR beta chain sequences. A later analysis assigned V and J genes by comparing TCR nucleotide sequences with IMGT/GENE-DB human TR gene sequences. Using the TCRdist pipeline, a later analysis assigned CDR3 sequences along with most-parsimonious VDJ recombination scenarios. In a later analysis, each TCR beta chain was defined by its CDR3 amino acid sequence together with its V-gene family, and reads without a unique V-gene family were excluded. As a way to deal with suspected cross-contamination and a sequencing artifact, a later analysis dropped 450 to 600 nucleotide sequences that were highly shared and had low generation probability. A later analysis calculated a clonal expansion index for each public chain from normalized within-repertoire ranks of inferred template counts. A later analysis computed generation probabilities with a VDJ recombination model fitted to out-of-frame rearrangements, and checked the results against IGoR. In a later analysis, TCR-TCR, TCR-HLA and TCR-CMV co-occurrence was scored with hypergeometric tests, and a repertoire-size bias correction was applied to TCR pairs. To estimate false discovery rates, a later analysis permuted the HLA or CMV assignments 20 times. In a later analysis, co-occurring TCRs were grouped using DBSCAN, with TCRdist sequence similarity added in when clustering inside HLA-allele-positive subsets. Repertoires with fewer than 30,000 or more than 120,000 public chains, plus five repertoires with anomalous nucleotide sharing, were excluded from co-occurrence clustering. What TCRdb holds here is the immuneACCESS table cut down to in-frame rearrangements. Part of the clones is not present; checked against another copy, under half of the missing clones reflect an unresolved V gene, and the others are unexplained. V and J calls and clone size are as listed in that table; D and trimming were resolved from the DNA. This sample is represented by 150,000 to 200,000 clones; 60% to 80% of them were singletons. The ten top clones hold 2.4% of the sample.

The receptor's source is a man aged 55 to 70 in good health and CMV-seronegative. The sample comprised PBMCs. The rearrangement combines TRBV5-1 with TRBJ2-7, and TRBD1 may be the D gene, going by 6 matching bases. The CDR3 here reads CASSPRQDSYEQYF. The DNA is TGCGCCAGCAGCCCCCGACAGGATTCCTACGAGCAGTACTTC.